What follows are 27 T cell receptor beta chains derived from one specimen sequenced in a study of T cells in Graves' hyperthyroidism and ophthalmopathy. RNA transcripts gave rise to amplified TCR beta CDR3 regions. HTBI primers were employed in a first-round RT-PCR of the TCR CDR3. TCRdb reprocessed the multiplex PCR reads via MiXCR and lists one record per CDR3 protein. The table includes a few hundred thousand distinct CDR3 sequences, roughly 15% detected once. The source material was blood. The receptor set was obtained from a woman aged 18-35 years with Graves' hyperthyroidism.

This clonotype was observed a few times. The chain employs TRBV7-2 and TRBJ2-1, with 10 bases that match TRBD1. The CDR3 consists of 14 residues. Per germline, CDR1 SGHTA and CDR2 FQGNSA. Germline trimming cut 6 bases from V and 9 bases from J; bases unmatched to any gene: 8. CDR3 loop: CASRTGQGPGEQFF. CDR3 coding DNA: TGTGCCAGCAGGACGGGACAGGGGCCCGGTGAGCAGTTCTTC.

This clonotype has only a few counts. This may be a read error, as it is one base from a much larger clone. This chain joins TRBV28 and TRBJ2-5, with D perhaps TRBD1 (5 bases). Per the germline V gene, CDR1 is MDHEN and CDR2 is SYDVKM. The CDR3 contains 15 residues. The ends were cut back, 1 base at V and 4 bases at J, with 13 bases in the middle. The DNA of the CDR3 is TGTGCCAGCAGTTTATCCGCAGGGTACCTAGAGACCCAGTACTTC. It codes for CASSLSAGYLETQYF.

The rearrangement uses TRBV28 and TRBJ2-3, with D tentatively TRBD2 (6 bases). The CDR3 is made up of 15 amino acids. In germline, CDR1 is MDHEN, CDR2 SYDVKM. Between the trimmed V and J ends, which lost 0 bases and 6 bases, there was a span of 13 bases. CDR3 DNA sequence: TGTGCCAGCAGTTTATGGACGGGAGACGGGGATACGCAGTATTTT. It specifies CASSLWTGDGDTQYF.

Ten or more counts support this clonotype. J is TRBJ1-2 and V is TRBV3-1; D ambiguous. CDR3 size: 12 residues. In germline, CDR1 is LGHDT, CDR2 YNNKEL (reference sequence). Trimming took off 0 bases at V and 10 bases at J, with 9 bases between the two ends. The CDR3 sequence is CASSQDRAIYTF. Written as DNA, the CDR3 is TGTGCCAGCAGCCAAGATCGGGCCATCTACACCTTC. The full variable domain, rest sourced from reference TRBV3-1 and TRBJ1-2, is DTAVSQTPKYLVTQMGNDKSIKCEQNLGHDTMYWYKQDSKKFLKIMFSYNNKELIINETVPNRFSPKSPDKAHLNLHINSLELGDSAVYFCASSQDRAIYTFGSGTRLTVV.

This clonotype was observed a few times. The rearrangement links TRBV5-1 to TRBJ2-3; D gene ambiguous. Germline V gene sequence: CDR1 SGHRS, CDR2 YFSETQ. The CDR3 loop spans 15 amino acids. V was shortened by 2 bases and J by 4 bases, with 14 bases between the two germline ends. The CDR3 reads CASSFEDRRADTQYF. Here the CDR3 DNA reads TGCGCCAGCAGCTTCGAGGACCGACGCGCAGATACGCAGTATTTT.

The chain employs TRBV28 and TRBJ1-2; the D is unclear. Between the trimmed V and J ends, which lost 5 bases and 7 bases, there was a span of 20 bases. CDR3 size: 15 residues. Germline V gene data show CDR1 as MDHEN and CDR2 as SYDVKM. Written as DNA, the CDR3 is TGTGCCAGCAGTCCCGGAGAGGTCGTAGTGCGTGGCTACACCTTC. This sequence encodes CASSPGEVVVRGYTF.

This clonotype appeared many times. The chain couples TRBV11-2 to TRBJ2-1; D call uncertain. V dropped 0 bases and J dropped 7 bases, with 4 bases sitting between them. The CDR3 extends over 12 amino acids. The V gene's germline CDR1 is SGHAT and CDR2 FQNNGV. DNA of the CDR3: TGTGCCAGCAGCTTAGATTGGAATGAGCAGTTCTTC. As protein: CASSLDWNEQFF.

This rearrangement joins TRBV5-1 to TRBJ2-5; D perhaps matches TRBD1 (7 bases). Germline V gene data show CDR1 as SGHRS and CDR2 as YFSETQ. Trimming removed 0 bases from V and 13 bases from J, with 13 bases in between. CDR3 length: 12 residues. CDR3 DNA sequence: TGCGCCAGCAGCTTGGAACACAGGGGACTGTACTTC. Amino acid sequence: CASSLEHRGLYF.

This clonotype was seen ten or more times. The chain employs TRBV7-9 and TRBJ2-1, with D possibly TRBD2 on 6 matching bases. V was trimmed by 4 bases and J by 2 bases, leaving 15 bases between them. Germline assignment: CDR1 SEHNR and CDR2 FQNEAQ (reference sequence). The CDR3 length is 16 residues. CDR3 nucleotides: TGTGCCAGCAGCTCCCCGGGGACTCATACCTACAATGAGCAGTTCTTC. Encoded protein: CASSSPGTHTYNEQFF.

This clonotype has just a few counts. This may be a read error, as it is one base from a much larger clone. The V call is TRBV3-1, the J call TRBJ1-1; D gene ambiguous. This CDR3 contains 13 residues. V lost 0 bases, J lost 0 bases, and 2 bases lay in between. CDR1 is LGHDT, CDR2 YNNKEL, per germline (reference sequence). CDR3 amino acids: CASSQDLNTEAFF. CDR3 nucleotide sequence: TGTGCCAGCAGCCAAGATTTGAACACTGAAGCTTTCTTT.

This clonotype was seen repeatedly, ten times or more. The CDR3 region has the DNA TGTGCCAGCAGCACCACAGGGGGCGGCTATGGCTACACCTTC. Translating it yields CASSTTGGGYGYTF. This chain connects TRBV2 to TRBJ1-2; the match to TRBD1 covers 9 bases. The germline V gene has CDR1 SNHLY and CDR2 FYNNEI. V lost 6 bases and J lost 4; bases outside the gene matches: 6. The CDR3 has 14 amino acids. Filled out from reference TRBV2 and TRBJ1-2, the complete variable domain reads EPEVTQTPSHQVTQMGQEVILRCVPISNHLYFYWYRQILGQKVEFLVSFYNNEISEKSEIFDDQFSVERPDGSNFTLKIRSTKLEDSAMYFCASSTTGGGYGYTFGSGTRLTVV.

About this clonotype itself: A clone one base away is much larger, so this may be a read error. The chain employs TRBV3-1 and TRBJ2-1; a possible D gene is TRBD1 (5 bases). The CDR3 is made up of 12 amino acids. The germline gives CDR1 LGHDT, CDR2 YNNKEL (reference sequence). This CDR3 is CVSSQGLNEQFF. The CDR3 DNA reads TGTGTCAGCAGCCAGGGTCTGAATGAGCAGTTCTTC.

This clonotype has ten or more counts. The chain joins TRBV2 to TRBJ2-5, with TRBD2 matching over 14 bases. This CDR3 comprises 15 residues. Looked up from germline, CDR1 is SNHLY and CDR2 is FYNNEI. The V segment lost 6 bases and the J segment 9 bases; nucleotides outside the gene matches: 9. CDR3 sequence (DNA): TGTGCCAGCAGCGACGGACTAGCGGGAGGTAGGGCCCAGTACTTC. The encoded protein is CASSDGLAGGRAQYF.

This clonotype was counted ten times or more. This rearrangement joins TRBV3-1 to TRBJ2-7, with D hard to call. This CDR3 region has 14 residues. The V end lost 6 bases, the J end lost 1 base, and 13 bases lay between the germline ends. Germline CDR1 LGHDT, CDR2 YNNKEL (reference sequence). The CDR3 is CASRGTFNSYEQYF. The DNA of the CDR3 is TGTGCCAGCAGGGGCACCTTTAATTCCTACGAGCAGTACTTC.

The gene calls are TRBV28 and TRBJ2-1; D ambiguous. The V gene lost 8 bases and the J gene lost 16 bases, with 15 bases spanning the gap. Germline CDR1 and CDR2: MDHEN and SYDVKM. The CDR3 sequence is 10 residues long. CDR3 amino acids: CASGPDAPFF. The CDR3 DNA reads TGTGCCAGCGGGCCGGACGCCCCCTTCTTC.

The chain employs TRBV24-1 and TRBJ2-1; no clear D. This CDR3 comprises 13 residues. Trimming left V 4 bases short and J 3 bases short, with 6 bases between. Germline lookup yields CDR1 KGHDR and CDR2 SFDVKD. The CDR3 region has the DNA TGTGCCACCAGTGAGGGCGGCTACAATGAGCAGTTCTTC. Translating it yields CATSEGGYNEQFF.

There are many counts of this clonotype. The chain couples TRBV12-3 or TRBV12-4 to TRBJ2-7, with D unclear. The V and J ends lost 4 bases and 1 base respectively, with 8 bases between them. The CDR3 is made up of 13 amino acids. CDR3 coding DNA: TGTGCCAGCAGTTGGTCTGTATCCTACGAGCAGTACTTC. It encodes CASSWSVSYEQYF.

This clonotype was counted ten times or more. The V and J genes are TRBV27 and TRBJ2-1; the D is unclear. Germline V gene data show CDR1 as MNHEY and CDR2 as SMNVEV (reference sequence). This CDR3 has 17 amino acids. The ends were cut back, 8 bases at V and 2 bases at J, with 22 bases in the middle. CDR3 residues: CASLSIYRTETYNEQFF. The CDR3 DNA is TGTGCCAGCCTCTCCATTTATCGGACGGAAACCTACAATGAGCAGTTCTTC.

Only a few counts were recorded for this clonotype. The V and J genes are TRBV6-5 and TRBJ2-5; the D gene is possibly TRBD2 (5 bases). The germline V gene has CDR1 MNHEY and CDR2 SVGAGI. Trimming took 0 bases from V and 4 from J, leaving 15 bases between them. The CDR3 is made up of 16 amino acids. CDR3 loop: CASSYSVPGGLETQYF. The DNA of the CDR3 is TGTGCCAGCAGTTACTCGGTCCCGGGTGGACTAGAGACCCAGTACTTC.

This clonotype has at least ten counts. The rearrangement uses TRBV12-3 or TRBV12-4 and TRBJ2-3; unclear D gene. This CDR3 is built from 13 residues. Trimming removed 3 bases from V and 1 base from J, with 5 bases in between. The CDR3 DNA reads as TGTGCCAGCAGTTTCCCGGGCACAGATACGCAGTATTTT. It encodes CASSFPGTDTQYF.

This clonotype was seen a handful of times. This chain connects TRBV5-1 to TRBJ2-3; 9 bases map to TRBD2. Trimming at V came to 6 bases and at J to 8 bases, leaving 13 bases not matched to a gene. CDR3 size: 15 residues. From germline, CDR1 is SGHRS and CDR2 YFSETQ. CDR3: CASTSGASGTGTQYF. The DNA of the CDR3 is TGCGCCAGCACCAGCGGCGCTAGCGGGACGGGTACGCAGTATTTT.

Remarks on this clonotype: A much bigger clone sits one base away, suggesting this may be a read error. The gene calls are TRBV12-3 or TRBV12-4 and TRBJ1-5, with TRBD1 as a possible D gene (5 bases). The CDR3 is 15 amino acids. DNA for the CDR3: TGTGCCAGCAGTCCGGGGGGACGAGGCAATCAGGCCCAGCATTTT. It encodes CASSPGGRGNQAQHF.

This clonotype was detected only a few times. The chain employs TRBV20-1 and TRBJ1-2, with 7 bases identical to TRBD1. The CDR3 covers 13 residues. Trimming cost V 5 bases and J 3 bases; bases outside gene matches: 6. Germline loops: CDR1 DFQATT, CDR2 SNEGSKA (reference sequence). The CDR3 nucleotides are TGCAGTGCTTACAGGGGTATGGACTATGGCTACACCTTC. This sequence encodes CSAYRGMDYGYTF.

The J gene is TRBJ2-3, the V gene TRBV20-1, with a weak D call TRBD1 (7 bases). Germline V CDR1 and CDR2: DFQATT, SNEGSKA (reference sequence). V shed 6 bases and J shed 4 bases, with 20 bases lying between them. This CDR3 is built from 15 residues. The CDR3 here is CSALTGRGAPDTQYF. As DNA, the CDR3 is TGCAGTGCCCTGACCGGCAGGGGGGCCCCAGATACGCAGTATTTT.

The table lists this clonotype with a few counts. The chain uses TRBV3-1 and TRBJ2-5, with D perhaps matching TRBD1 (5 bases). V was pared by 5 bases and J by 2 bases, with 15 bases between. Per germline, CDR1 LGHDT and CDR2 YNNKEL (reference sequence). The CDR3 covers 15 residues. CDR3 coding DNA: TGTGCCAGCAGCGGCGGTAGGACAAGACAAGAGACCCAGTACTTC. Translation gives CASSGGRTRQETQYF.

As for this clonotype: Given a much more abundant clone one base away, this may be a read error. The chain couples TRBV6-1 to TRBJ1-1, with unresolved D. Trimming removed 5 bases from V and 0 bases from J, with 10 bases in between. Germline V gene sequence: CDR1 MNHNS, CDR2 SASEGT. The CDR3 totals 14 residues. In DNA, the CDR3 is TGTGCCAGCAGTCAGCCGCTCCTGAACACTGAAGCTTTCTTT. Translating it yields CASSQPLLNTEAFF.

This clonotype was found many times. CDR3 sequence: CASSYPGRTLSYEQYF. The CDR3 bases are TGTGCCAGCAGCTACCCGGGACGGACCCTCTCCTACGAGCAGTACTTC. The chain has TRBV7-2 and TRBJ2-7; D possibly uses TRBD1 or TRBD2 (5 bases each). The CDR3 is made up of 16 amino acids. Germline CDR1 and CDR2: SGHTA and FQGNSA. V was pared by 4 bases and J by 0 bases, with 16 bases between. The full variable domain, completed using reference TRBV7-2 and TRBJ2-7, is GAGVSQSPSNKVTEKGKDVELRCDPISGHTALYWYRQSLGQGLEFLIYFQGNSAPDKSGLPSDRFSAERTGGSVSTLTIQRTQQEDSAVYLCASSYPGRTLSYEQYFGPGTRLTVT.